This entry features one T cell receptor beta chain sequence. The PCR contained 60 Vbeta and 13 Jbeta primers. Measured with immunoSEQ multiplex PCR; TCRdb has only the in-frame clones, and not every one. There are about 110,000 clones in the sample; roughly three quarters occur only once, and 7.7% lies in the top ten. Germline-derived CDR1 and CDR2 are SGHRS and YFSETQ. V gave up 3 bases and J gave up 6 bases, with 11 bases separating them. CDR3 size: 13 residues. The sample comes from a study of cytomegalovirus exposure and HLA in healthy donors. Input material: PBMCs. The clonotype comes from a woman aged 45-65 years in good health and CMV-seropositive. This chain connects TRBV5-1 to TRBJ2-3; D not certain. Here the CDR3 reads CASSSGPGDTQYF. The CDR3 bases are TGCGCCAGCAGCTCTGGGCCCGGCGATACGCAGTATTTT.